The 14 T cell receptor beta chains below were found in one sample sequenced in a study of T-cell memory formation after mild COVID-19. TCRdb re-called the 5' RACE reads with MiXCR, one entry per CDR3 protein. The data show roughly 600,000 distinct CDR3 sequences, under 20% seen once. Sample: PBMCs or a T cell subset sorted from them (not recorded which). These receptors all stem from an adult woman who had mild COVID-19 (a few samples of this study predate the infection). Cell type and time point are not known.

The genes are TRBV7-9 and TRBJ2-3; TRBD2 aligns across 7 bases. Germline CDR1 and CDR2: SEHNR and FQNEAQ (reference sequence). Losses at the gene ends were 5 bases for V and 2 bases for J; bases not matched to a gene: 10. The CDR3 loop spans 16 amino acids. The CDR3 sequence is CASSPPVGRDTDTQYF. The DNA of the CDR3 is TGTGCCAGCAGCCCCCCCGTAGGGAGGGACACAGATACGCAGTATTTT. Full variable domain (missing parts from reference TRBV7-9 and TRBJ2-3): DTGVSQNPRHKITKRGQNVTFRCDPISEHNRLYWYRQTLGQGPEFLTYFQNEAQLEKSRLLSDRFSAERPKGSFSTLEIQRTEQGDSAMYLCASSPPVGRDTDTQYFGPGTRLTVL.

The chain combines TRBV20-1 with TRBJ2-3, with no clear D. The CDR3 contains 14 residues. CDR1 DFQATT and CDR2 SNEGSKA come from the germline V gene (reference sequence). V was cut by 3 bases and J by 4 bases, with 14 bases left in between. The CDR3 is CSASAVAAADTQYF. In DNA form, the CDR3 reads TGCAGTGCTAGTGCCGTGGCCGCGGCAGATACGCAGTATTTT.

The chain couples TRBV7-8 to TRBJ1-3; TRBD1 is a possible D gene (5 bases). The germline V and J ends were trimmed by 5 bases and 0 bases, with 29 bases remaining between them. In germline, CDR1 is SGHVS, CDR2 FQNEAQ. The CDR3 extends over 21 amino acids. Here the CDR3 reads CASSPLPGRGRAVSSGNTIYF. CDR3 DNA: TGTGCCAGCAGCCCCCTCCCCGGTCGGGGCAGGGCCGTCTCCTCTGGAAACACCATATATTTT.

The chain couples TRBV12-3 or TRBV12-4 to TRBJ1-1; D uncertain. There are 13 residues in the CDR3. V was cut by 3 bases and J by 3 bases, with 8 bases left in between. CDR3 sequence: CASSFNPYTEAFF. In nucleotides, the CDR3 is TGTGCCAGCAGTTTTAACCCGTACACTGAAGCTTTCTTT.

The chain recombines TRBV11-2 with TRBJ2-3; 12 nucleotides match TRBD2. V shed 3 bases, J shed 2 bases, and the junction held 6 bases outside the gene matches. The CDR3 extends over 17 amino acids. CDR1 SGHAT and CDR2 FQNNGV come from the germline V gene. CDR3 in amino acids: CASSFIGLAGSTDTQYF. Here the CDR3 DNA reads TGTGCCAGCAGCTTCATCGGACTAGCGGGGTCCACAGATACGCAGTATTTT.

This clonotype was counted a few times. One end of the junction is discordant with germline, which a read error may explain. The rearrangement uses TRBV6-6 and TRBJ2-7, with D perhaps given as TRBD1 or TRBD2 (5 bases each). Germline V gives CDR1 MNHNY, CDR2 SVGAGI (reference sequence). The CDR3 has 15 residues. DNA for the CDR3: TGTGCCAGCATTTACGGGTCGGGGCGCGGATACGAGCAGTACTTC. This codes for CASIYGSGRGYEQYF.

V and J are TRBV6-6 and TRBJ2-5; TRBD1 matches at 7 bases. The germline CDR1 and CDR2 sequences are MNHNY and SVGAGI (reference sequence). This CDR3 has 15 residues. V shed 6 bases and J 4 bases; nucleotides not matched to a gene: 11. The CDR3 nucleotides are TGTGCCAGCAGCCCTATGACAGGGAATTCAGAGACCCAGTACTTC. It translates to CASSPMTGNSETQYF.

The CDR3 loop is CASSSQGLRTEAFF. The CDR3 DNA reads as TGTGCCAGCAGCTCACAGGGGTTACGGACTGAAGCTTTCTTT. V and J are TRBV2 and TRBJ1-1; 7 bases fit TRBD1. Germline assignment: CDR1 SNHLY and CDR2 FYNNEI. V lost 6 bases and J lost 5; bases outside the gene matches: 9. The CDR3 consists of 14 residues.

The chain employs TRBV29-1 and TRBJ1-2; D is ambiguous. Germline V CDR1 and CDR2: SQVTM, ANQGSEA. This CDR3 comprises 12 residues. V was clipped by 3 bases and J by 4 bases, with 9 bases between them. The CDR3 DNA follows: TGCAGCGTTGAGGAGGGAAGCTATGGCTACACCTTC. Translating gives CSVEEGSYGYTF.

This clonotype was seen a few times. The J gene is TRBJ2-5, the V gene TRBV7-9; 7 nucleotides agree with TRBD1. The CDR3 spans 16 residues. Germline CDR1 reads SEHNR; CDR2 reads FQNEAQ (reference sequence). Losses at the gene ends were 1 base for V and 2 bases for J; bases not matched to a gene: 7. CDR3 nucleotide sequence: TGTGCCAGCAGCTTAGGGCGGACAGGTTCACAAGAGACCCAGTACTTC. This translates into CASSLGRTGSQETQYF. Supplemented by reference TRBV7-9 and TRBJ2-5, the full variable domain reads DTGVSQNPRHKITKRGQNVTFRCDPISEHNRLYWYRQTLGQGPEFLTYFQNEAQLEKSRLLSDRFSAERPKGSFSTLEIQRTEQGDSAMYLCASSLGRTGSQETQYFGPGTRLLVL.

The chain joins TRBV7-2 to TRBJ2-7; D is perhaps TRBD2 (6 bases). V gave up 4 bases and J gave up 6 bases, with 16 bases separating them. CDR1 and CDR2 from the germline V gene are SGHTA and FQGNSA. CDR3 length equals 14 residues. This CDR3 is CASSSPSGLSEQYF. In DNA, the CDR3 is TGTGCCAGCAGCTCACCCAGCGGGTTATCCGAGCAGTACTTC.

Note on this clonotype: The junction shows a germline mismatch at one end, possibly a read error. The V and J genes are TRBV4-3 and TRBJ2-5; the D is unclear. This CDR3 region has 13 residues. The germline V gene encodes CDR1 LGHNA and CDR2 YSLEER. For the CDR3, the DNA is TGCGCCAGCAGACAAGATTCGTATGAGACCCAGTACTTC. Protein: CASRQDSYETQYF.

The table lists this clonotype with a few counts. This sequence joins TRBV6-5 and TRBJ2-5; TRBD2 is a possible D gene (6 bases). The germline CDR1 and CDR2 sequences are MNHEY and SVGAGI. The V and J ends lost 11 bases and 4 bases respectively, with 17 bases between them. The CDR3 contains 13 residues. CDR3 nucleotides: TGTGCCTGCGGATCCGGGACTCGAGAGACCCAGTACTTC. Its translation: CACGSGTRETQYF.

The chain links TRBV4-2 to TRBJ2-1, with TRBD2 as a possible D gene (5 bases). V lost 0 bases and J 3 bases, leaving 12 bases between the germline ends. The CDR3 is made up of 16 amino acids. CDR1 is LGHNA, CDR2 YNFKEQ, per germline. CDR3 amino acids: CASSQDRGENYNEQFF. CDR3 DNA sequence: TGTGCCAGCAGCCAAGACCGGGGAGAGAACTACAATGAGCAGTTCTTC.